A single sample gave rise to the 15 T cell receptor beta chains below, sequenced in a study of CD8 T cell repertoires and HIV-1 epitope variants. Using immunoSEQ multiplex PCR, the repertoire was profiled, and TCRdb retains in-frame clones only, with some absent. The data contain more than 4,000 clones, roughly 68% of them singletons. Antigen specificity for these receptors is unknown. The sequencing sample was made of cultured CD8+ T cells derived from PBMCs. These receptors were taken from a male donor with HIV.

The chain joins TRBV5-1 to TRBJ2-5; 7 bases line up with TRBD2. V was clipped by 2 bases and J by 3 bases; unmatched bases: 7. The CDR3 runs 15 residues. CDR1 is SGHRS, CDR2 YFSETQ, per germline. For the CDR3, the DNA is TGCGCCAGCAGCTTCGCCCGGGGGGTGAAAGAGACCCAGTACTTC. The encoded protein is CASSFARGVKETQYF. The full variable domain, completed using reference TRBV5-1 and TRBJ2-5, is KAGVTQTPRYLIKTRGQQVTLSCSPISGHRSVSWYQQTPGQGLQFLFEYFSETQRNKGNFPGRFSGRQFSNSRSEMNVSTLELGDSALYLCASSFARGVKETQYFGPGTRLLVL.

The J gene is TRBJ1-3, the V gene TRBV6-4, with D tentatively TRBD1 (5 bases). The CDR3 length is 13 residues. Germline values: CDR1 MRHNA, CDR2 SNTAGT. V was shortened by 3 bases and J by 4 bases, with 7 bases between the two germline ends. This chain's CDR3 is CASSEGAGNTIYF. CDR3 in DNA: TGTGCCAGCAGTGAAGGGGCAGGAAACACCATATATTTT.

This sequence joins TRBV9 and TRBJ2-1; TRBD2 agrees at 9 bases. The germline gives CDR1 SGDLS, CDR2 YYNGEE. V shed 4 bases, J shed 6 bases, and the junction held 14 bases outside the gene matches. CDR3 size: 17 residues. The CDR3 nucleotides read TGTGCCAGCAGCCCCTGGGGGGCTAGCGGGGCTCTCAATGAGCAGTTCTTC. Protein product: CASSPWGASGALNEQFF.

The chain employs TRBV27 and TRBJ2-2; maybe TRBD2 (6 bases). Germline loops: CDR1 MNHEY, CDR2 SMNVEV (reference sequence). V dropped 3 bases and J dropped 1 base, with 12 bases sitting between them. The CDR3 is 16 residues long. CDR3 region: CASSFGAGLNTGELFF. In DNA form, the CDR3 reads TGTGCCAGCAGTTTCGGAGCGGGCTTGAACACCGGGGAGCTGTTTTTT.

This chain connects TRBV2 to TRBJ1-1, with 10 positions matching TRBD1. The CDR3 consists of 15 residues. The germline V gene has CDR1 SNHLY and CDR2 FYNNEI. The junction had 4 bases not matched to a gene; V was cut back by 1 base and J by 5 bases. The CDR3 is CASSEETGGPTEAFF. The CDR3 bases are TGTGCCAGCAGTGAAGAGACAGGGGGCCCGACTGAAGCTTTCTTT.

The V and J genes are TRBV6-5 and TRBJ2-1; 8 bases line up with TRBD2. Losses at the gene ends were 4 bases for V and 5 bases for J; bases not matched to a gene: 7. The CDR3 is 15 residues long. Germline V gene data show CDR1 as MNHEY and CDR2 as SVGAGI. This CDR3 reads CASSLAGSFNNEQFF. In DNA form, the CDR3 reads TGTGCCAGCAGTTTAGCGGGAAGTTTCAACAATGAGCAGTTCTTC.

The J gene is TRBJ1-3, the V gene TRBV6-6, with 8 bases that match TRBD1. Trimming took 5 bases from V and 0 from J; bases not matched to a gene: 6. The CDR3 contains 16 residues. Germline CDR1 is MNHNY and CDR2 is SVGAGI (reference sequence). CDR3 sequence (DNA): TGTGCCAGCAGTCCCTGGGACAGGTCCTCTGGAAACACCATATATTTT. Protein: CASSPWDRSSGNTIYF.

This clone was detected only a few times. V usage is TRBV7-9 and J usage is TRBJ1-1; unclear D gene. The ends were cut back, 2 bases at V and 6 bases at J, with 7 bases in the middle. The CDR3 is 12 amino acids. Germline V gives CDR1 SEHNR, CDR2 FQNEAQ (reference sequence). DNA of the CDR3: TGTGCCAGCAGCTTAACGCCAGCTGAAGCTTTCTTT. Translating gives CASSLTPAEAFF.

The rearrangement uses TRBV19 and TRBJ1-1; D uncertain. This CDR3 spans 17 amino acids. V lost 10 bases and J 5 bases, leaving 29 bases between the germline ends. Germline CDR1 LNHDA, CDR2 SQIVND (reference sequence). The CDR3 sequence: CATLGSNKEVLRTEAFF. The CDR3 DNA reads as TGTGCCACTCTAGGATCAAACAAGGAGGTATTACGGACTGAAGCTTTCTTT. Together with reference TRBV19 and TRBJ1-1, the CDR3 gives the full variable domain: DGGITQSPKYLFRKEGQNVTLSCEQNLNHDAMYWYRQDPGQGLRLIYYSQIVNDFQKGDIAEGYSVSREKKESFPLTVTSAQKNPTAFYLCATLGSNKEVLRTEAFFGQGTRLTVV.

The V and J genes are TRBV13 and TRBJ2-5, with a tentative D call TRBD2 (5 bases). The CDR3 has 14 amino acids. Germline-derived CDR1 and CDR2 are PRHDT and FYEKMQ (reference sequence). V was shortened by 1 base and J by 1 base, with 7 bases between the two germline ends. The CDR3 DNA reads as TGTGCCAGCAGCTTAGAGGCGGGCCAAGAGACCCAGTACTTC. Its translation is CASSLEAGQETQYF.

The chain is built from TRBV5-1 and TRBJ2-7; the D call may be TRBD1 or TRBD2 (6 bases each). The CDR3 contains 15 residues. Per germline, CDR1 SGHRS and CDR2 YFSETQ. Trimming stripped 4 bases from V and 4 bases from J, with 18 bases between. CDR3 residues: CASSAYGGSVYEQYF. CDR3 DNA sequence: TGCGCCAGCAGCGCTTACGGGGGCTCGGTTTACGAGCAGTACTTC.

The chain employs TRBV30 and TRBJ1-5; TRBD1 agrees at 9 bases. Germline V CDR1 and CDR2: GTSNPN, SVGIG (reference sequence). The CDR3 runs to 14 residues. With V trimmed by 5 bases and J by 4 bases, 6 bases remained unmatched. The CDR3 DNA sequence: TGTGCCTGGTCGGTCGGACAGGGGAATCAGCCCCAGCATTTT. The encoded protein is CAWSVGQGNQPQHF. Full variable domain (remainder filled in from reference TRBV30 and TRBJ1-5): SQTIHQWPATLVQPVGSPLSLECTVEGTSNPNLYWYRQAAGRGLQLLFYSVGIGQISSEVPQNLSASRPQDRQFILSSKKLLLSDSGFYLCAWSVGQGNQPQHFGDGTRLSIL.

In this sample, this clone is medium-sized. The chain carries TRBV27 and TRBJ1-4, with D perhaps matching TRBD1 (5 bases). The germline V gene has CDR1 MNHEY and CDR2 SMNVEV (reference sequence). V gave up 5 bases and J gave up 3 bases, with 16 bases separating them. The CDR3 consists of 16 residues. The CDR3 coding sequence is TGTGCCAGCAGTCCCCTAGCGGCAGGGTCTAATGAAAAACTGTTTTTT. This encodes CASSPLAAGSNEKLFF.

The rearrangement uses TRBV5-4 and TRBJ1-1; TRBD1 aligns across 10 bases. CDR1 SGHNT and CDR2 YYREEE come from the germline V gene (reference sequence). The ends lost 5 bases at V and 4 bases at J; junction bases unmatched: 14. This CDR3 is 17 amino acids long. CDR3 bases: TGTGCCAGCAGTTCCCCCGGGACAGGGGTGATTTCCACTGAAGCTTTCTTT. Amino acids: CASSSPGTGVISTEAFF.

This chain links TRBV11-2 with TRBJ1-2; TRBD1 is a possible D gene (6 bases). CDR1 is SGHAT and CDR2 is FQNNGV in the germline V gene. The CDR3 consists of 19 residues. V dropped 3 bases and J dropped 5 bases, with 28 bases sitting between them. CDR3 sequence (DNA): TGTGCCAGCAGCTTCGGCCCGAGGAGATGGGACATTTTTGATTATGGCTACACCTTC. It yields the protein CASSFGPRRWDIFDYGYTF.